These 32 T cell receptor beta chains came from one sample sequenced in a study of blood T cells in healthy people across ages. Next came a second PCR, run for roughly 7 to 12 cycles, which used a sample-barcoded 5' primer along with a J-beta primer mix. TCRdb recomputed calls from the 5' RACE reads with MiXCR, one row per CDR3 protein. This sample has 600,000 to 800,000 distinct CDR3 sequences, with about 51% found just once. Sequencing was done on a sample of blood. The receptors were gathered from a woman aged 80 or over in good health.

CDR3 DNA sequence: TGTGCCAGCAGCCCAGGGGGGGGCCAGCCCTATAGCAATCAGCCCCAGCATTTT. As protein: CASSPGGGQPYSNQPQHF. The chain uses TRBV9 and TRBJ1-5; TRBD1 aligns across 7 bases. The CDR3 is 18 residues long. Germline lookup yields CDR1 SGDLS and CDR2 YYNGEE. Trimming took 4 bases from V and 0 from J; bases not matched to a gene: 13.

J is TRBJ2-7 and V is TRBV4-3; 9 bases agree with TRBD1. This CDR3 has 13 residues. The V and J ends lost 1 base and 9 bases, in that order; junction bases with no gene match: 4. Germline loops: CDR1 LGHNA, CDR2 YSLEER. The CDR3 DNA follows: TGCGCCAGCAGCCAAGTAACAGGGGGCCGGCAGTACTTC. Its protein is CASSQVTGGRQYF.

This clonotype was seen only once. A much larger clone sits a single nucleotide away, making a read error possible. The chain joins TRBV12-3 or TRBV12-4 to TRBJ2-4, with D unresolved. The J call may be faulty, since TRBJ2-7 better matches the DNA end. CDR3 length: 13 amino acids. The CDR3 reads CTSRLDGIYEQYF. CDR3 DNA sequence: TGTACCAGCAGGCTGGACGGAATCTACGAGCAGTACTTC.

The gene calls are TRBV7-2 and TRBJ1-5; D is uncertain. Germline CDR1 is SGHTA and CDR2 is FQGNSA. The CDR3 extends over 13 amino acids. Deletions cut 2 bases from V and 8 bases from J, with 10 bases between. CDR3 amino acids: CASSLRGREPQHF. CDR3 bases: TGTGCCAGCAGCTTACGCGGAAGAGAGCCCCAGCATTTT.

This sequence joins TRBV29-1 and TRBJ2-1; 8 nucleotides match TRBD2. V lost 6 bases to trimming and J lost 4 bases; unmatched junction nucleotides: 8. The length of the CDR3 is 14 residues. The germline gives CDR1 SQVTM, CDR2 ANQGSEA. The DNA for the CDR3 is TGCAGCGTGGAGATAGCGGGGCCTTACAATGAGCAGTTCTTC. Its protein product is CSVEIAGPYNEQFF.

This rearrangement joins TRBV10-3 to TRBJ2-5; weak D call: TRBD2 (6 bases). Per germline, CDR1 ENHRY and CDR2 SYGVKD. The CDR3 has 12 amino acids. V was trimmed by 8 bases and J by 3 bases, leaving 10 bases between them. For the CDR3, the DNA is TGTGCCATCGGCCCGGGAGAAGAGACCCAGTACTTC. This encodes CAIGPGEETQYF.

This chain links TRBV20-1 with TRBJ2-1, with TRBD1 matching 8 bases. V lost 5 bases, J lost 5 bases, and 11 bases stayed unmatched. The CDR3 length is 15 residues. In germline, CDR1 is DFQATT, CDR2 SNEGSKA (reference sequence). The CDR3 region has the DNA TGCAGTGCTCCACCTGGACAGGGAATAGACAATGAGCAGTTCTTC. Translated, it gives CSAPPGQGIDNEQFF.

CDR3 DNA: TGTGCCAGCAGTTTTGGACTAGCGGGGGGGGTAAGCACAGATACGCAGTATTTT. Translated, it gives CASSFGLAGGVSTDTQYF. This chain uses TRBV27 with TRBJ2-3, with 15 nucleotides matching TRBD2. With 3 bases clipped from V and 0 bases from J, the junction kept 4 bases outside the gene matches. The CDR3 spans 18 residues. CDR1 and CDR2 (germline): MNHEY, SMNVEV (reference sequence).

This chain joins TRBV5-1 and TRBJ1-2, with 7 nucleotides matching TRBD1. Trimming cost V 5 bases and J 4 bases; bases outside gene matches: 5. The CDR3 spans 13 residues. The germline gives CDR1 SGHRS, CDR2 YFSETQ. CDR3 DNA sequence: TGCGCCAGCAGTGGGACAGCATTCTATGGCTACACCTTC. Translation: CASSGTAFYGYTF.

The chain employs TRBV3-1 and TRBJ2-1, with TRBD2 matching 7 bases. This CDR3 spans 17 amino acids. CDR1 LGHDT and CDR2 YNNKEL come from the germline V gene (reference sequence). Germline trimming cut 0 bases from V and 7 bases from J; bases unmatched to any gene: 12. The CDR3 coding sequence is TGTGCCAGCAGCCAAGAAGGGATGAGCGGGATCGGGAATGAGCAGTTCTTC. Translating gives CASSQEGMSGIGNEQFF.

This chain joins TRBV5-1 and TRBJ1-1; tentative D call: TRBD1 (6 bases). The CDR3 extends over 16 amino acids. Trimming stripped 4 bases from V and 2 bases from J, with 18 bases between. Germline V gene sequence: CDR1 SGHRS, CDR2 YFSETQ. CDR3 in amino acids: CASSLETGFGNTEAFF. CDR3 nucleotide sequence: TGCGCCAGCAGCCTAGAAACAGGGTTTGGAAACACTGAAGCTTTCTTT.

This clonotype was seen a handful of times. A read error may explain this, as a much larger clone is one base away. CDR3 in amino acids: CASSISTTVNSYNEQFF. In nucleotides, the CDR3 is TGTGCCAGTAGTATCTCTACGACTGTGAACTCCTACAATGAGCAGTTCTTC. The rearrangement uses TRBV19 and TRBJ2-1; D gene unclear. The V end was cut by 3 bases, the J end by 0 bases, with 15 bases between. The CDR3 contains 17 residues. CDR1 is LNHDA, CDR2 SQIVND, per germline (reference sequence).

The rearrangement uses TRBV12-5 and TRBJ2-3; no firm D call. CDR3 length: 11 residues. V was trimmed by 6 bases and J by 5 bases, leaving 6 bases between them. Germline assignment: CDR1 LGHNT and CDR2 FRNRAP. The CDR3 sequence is CASGTVDTQYF. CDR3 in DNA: TGTGCTAGTGGAACAGTAGATACGCAGTATTTT.

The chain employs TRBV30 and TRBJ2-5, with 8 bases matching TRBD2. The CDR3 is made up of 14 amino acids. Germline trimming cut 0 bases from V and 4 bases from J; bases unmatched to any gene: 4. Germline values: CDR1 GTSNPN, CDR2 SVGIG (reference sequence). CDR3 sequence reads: CAWSVQTSGETQYF. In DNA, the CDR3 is TGTGCCTGGAGTGTACAAACTAGCGGAGAGACCCAGTACTTC.

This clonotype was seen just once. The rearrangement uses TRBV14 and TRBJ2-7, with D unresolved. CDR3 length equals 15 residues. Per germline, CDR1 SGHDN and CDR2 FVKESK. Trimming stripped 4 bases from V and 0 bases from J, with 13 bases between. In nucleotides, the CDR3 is TGTGCCAGCAGCCGCCTACTGGCAGACTCCTACGAGCAGTACTTC. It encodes CASSRLLADSYEQYF.

The CDR3 loop reads CSATPGTFGETQYF. CDR3 nucleotides: TGCAGTGCTACTCCCGGGACGTTCGGCGAGACCCAGTACTTC. The chain carries TRBV20-1 and TRBJ2-7; D may match TRBD1 or TRBD2 (5 bases each). TRBJ2-5 explains the end of the DNA better; the J call may be wrong. Germline V gene lookup returns CDR1 DFQATT and CDR2 SNEGSKA (reference sequence). The CDR3 spans 14 residues.

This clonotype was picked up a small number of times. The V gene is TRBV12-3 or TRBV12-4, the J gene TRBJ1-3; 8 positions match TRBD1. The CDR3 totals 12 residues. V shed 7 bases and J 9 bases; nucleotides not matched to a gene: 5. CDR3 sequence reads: CASKQTGATIYF. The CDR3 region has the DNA TGTGCCAGCAAGCAGACAGGGGCCACCATATATTTT.

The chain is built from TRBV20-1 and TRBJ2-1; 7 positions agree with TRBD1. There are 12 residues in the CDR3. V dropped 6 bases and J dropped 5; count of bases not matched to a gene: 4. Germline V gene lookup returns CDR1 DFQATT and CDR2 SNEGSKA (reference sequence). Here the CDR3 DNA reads TGCAGTGCCAGGGACAGCCACAATGAGCAGTTCTTC. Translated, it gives CSARDSHNEQFF.

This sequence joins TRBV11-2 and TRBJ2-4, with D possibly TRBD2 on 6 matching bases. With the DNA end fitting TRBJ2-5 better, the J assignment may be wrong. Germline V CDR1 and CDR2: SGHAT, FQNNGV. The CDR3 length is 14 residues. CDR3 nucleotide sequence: TGTGCCAGCAGCTCCTCGGGGGTTCGGGAGACCCAGTACTTC. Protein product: CASSSSGVRETQYF.

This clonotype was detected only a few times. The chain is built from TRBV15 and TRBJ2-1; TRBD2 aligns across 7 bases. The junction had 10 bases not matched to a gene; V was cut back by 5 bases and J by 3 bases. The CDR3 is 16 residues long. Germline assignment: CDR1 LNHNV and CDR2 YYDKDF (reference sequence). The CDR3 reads CATSRRASGRYNEQFF. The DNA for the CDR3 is TGTGCCACCAGCCGCCGGGCTAGCGGACGCTACAATGAGCAGTTCTTC.

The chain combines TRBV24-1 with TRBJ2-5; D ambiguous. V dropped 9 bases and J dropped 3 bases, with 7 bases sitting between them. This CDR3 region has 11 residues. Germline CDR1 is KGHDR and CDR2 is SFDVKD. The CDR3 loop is CATPHEETQYF. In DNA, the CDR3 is TGTGCCACCCCCCACGAAGAGACCCAGTACTTC.

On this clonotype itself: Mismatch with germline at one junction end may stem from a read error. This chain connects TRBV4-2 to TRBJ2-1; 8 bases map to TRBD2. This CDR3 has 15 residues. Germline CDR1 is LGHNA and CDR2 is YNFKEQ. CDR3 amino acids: CASSPAGVSYNERYF. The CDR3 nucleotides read TGTGCCAGCAGCCCAGCGGGAGTCTCCTACAATGAGCGGTACTTC.

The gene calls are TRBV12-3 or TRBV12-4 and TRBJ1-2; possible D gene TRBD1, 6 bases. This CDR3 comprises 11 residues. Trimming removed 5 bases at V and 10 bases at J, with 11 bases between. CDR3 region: CASSLDSFYTF. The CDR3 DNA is TGTGCCAGCAGTCTGGACAGCTTCTACACCTTC.

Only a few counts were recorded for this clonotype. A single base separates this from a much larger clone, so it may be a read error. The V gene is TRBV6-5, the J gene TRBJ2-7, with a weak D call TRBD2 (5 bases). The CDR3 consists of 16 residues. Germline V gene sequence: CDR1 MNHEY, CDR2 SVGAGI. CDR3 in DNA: TGTGCCAGCGGTTACTCGCAGTCTGGGAGCTCCTACGAGCAGTACTTC. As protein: CASGYSQSGSSYEQYF.

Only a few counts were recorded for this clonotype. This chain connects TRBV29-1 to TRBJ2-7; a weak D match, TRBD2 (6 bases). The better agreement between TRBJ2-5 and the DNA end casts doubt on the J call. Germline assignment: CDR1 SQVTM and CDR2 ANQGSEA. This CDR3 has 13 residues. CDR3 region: CSVGRGNRETQYF. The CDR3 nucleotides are TGCAGCGTTGGGAGGGGTAATCGAGAGACCCAGTACTTC.

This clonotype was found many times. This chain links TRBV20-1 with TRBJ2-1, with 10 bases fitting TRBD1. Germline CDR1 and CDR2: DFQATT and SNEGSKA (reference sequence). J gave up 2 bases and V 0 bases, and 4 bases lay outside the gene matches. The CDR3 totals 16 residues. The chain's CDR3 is CSARDPGQGTYNEQFF. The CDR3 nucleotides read TGCAGTGCTAGAGATCCGGGACAGGGGACCTACAATGAGCAGTTCTTC.

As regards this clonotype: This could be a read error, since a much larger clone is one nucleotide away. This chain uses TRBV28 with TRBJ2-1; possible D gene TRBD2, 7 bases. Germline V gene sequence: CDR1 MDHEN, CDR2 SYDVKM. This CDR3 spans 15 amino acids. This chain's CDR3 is CASRSAGVGDNGQFF. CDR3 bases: TGTGCCAGCAGGAGTGCGGGAGTGGGGGACAATGGGCAGTTCTTC.

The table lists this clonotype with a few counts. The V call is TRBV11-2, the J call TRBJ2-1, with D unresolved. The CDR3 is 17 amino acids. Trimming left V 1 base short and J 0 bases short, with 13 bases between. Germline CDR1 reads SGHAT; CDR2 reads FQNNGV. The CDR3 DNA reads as TGTGCCAGCAGCTTAGCCCAGTATTTTAGCTCCTACAATGAGCAGTTCTTC. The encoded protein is CASSLAQYFSSYNEQFF.

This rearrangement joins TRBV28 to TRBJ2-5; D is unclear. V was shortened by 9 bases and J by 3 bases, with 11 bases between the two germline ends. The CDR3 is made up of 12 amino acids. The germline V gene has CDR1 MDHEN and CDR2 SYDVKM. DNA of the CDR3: TGTGCCAGTAGGGAAGTTAAAGAGACCCAGTACTTC. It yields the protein CASREVKETQYF. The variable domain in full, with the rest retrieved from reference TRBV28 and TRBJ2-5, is DVKVTQSSRYLVKRTGEKVFLECVQDMDHENMFWYRQDPGLGLRLIYFSYDVKMKEKGDIPEGYSVSREKKERFSLILESASTNQTSMYLCASREVKETQYFGPGTRLLVL.

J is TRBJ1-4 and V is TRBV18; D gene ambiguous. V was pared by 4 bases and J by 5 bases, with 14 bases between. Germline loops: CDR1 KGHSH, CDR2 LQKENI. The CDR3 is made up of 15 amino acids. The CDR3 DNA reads TGTGCCAGCTCACAAGACGGGGATCCGAATGAAAAACTGTTTTTT. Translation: CASSQDGDPNEKLFF.

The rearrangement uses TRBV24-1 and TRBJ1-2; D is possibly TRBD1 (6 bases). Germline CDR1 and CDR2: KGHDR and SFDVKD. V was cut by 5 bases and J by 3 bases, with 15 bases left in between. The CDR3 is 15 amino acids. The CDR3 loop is CATSGTRGADYGYTF. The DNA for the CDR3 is TGTGCCACCAGTGGAACCAGGGGAGCGGACTATGGCTACACCTTC.

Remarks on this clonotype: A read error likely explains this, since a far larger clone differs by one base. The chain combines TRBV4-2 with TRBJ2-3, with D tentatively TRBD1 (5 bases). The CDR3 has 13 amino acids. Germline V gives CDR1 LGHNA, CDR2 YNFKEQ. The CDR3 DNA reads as TGTGCCAGCAGCCTTGAAGGCACAGGTACGCAGTATTTT. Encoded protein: CASSLEGTGTQYF.